These 24 T cell receptor beta chains were all obtained from the same sample, sequenced in a study of cytotoxic CD8 clonotypes in ibrutinib-treated CLL. Generated by immunoSEQ multiplex PCR, the TCRdb table keeps only in-frame clones and is missing some. Among some 350,000 clones listed, 60% to 80% were seen once. Material: PBMCs, obtained after 36 months of ibrutinib treatment. The receptors originated from a human donor with chronic lymphocytic leukemia.

The chain joins TRBV4-1 to TRBJ1-1, with D hard to call. CDR1 and CDR2 from the germline V gene are MGHRA and YSYEKL. V lost 8 bases to trimming and J lost 6 bases, with 19 bases between them. The CDR3 length is 14 residues. CDR3 sequence reads: CASFRSVGWPEAFF. CDR3 sequence (DNA): TGCGCCAGCTTCCGGTCCGTCGGGTGGCCTGAAGCTTTCTTT.

This clone was counted only a few times. The chain's CDR3 is CASMGPNSYEQYF. CDR3 DNA sequence: TGTGCCAGCATGGGACCGAACTCCTACGAGCAGTACTTC. The genes are TRBV28 and TRBJ2-7, with D tentatively TRBD1 or TRBD2 (5 bases each). Germline V gene data show CDR1 as MDHEN and CDR2 as SYDVKM. Trimming pared 7 bases from V and 0 bases from J, leaving 10 bases between. The CDR3 spans 13 residues.

The chain combines TRBV7-2 with TRBJ2-5; weak D call: TRBD1 (6 bases). The V and J ends lost 0 bases and 7 bases respectively, with 15 bases between them. CDR1 is SGHTA and CDR2 is FQGNSA in the germline V gene. The CDR3 consists of 15 residues. CDR3 in amino acids: CASSLARGGAGTQYF. CDR3 DNA: TGTGCCAGCAGCTTAGCGCGTGGGGGCGCGGGGACCCAGTACTTC. Together with reference TRBV7-2 and TRBJ2-5, the CDR3 gives the full variable domain: GAGVSQSPSNKVTEKGKDVELRCDPISGHTALYWYRQSLGQGLEFLIYFQGNSAPDKSGLPSDRFSAERTGGSVSTLTIQRTQQEDSAVYLCASSLARGGAGTQYFGPGTRLLVL.

This clone was counted only a few times. The V call is TRBV4-1, the J call TRBJ1-1; no definite D call. V was trimmed by 2 bases and J by 1 base, leaving 8 bases between them. The CDR3 runs 14 residues. Germline CDR1 MGHRA, CDR2 YSYEKL. The CDR3 DNA is TGCGCCAGCAGCCAAATGGGTAGGAACACTGAAGCTTTCTTT. Protein sequence: CASSQMGRNTEAFF.

This clone was counted a single time. The rearrangement joins TRBV9 to TRBJ2-3; 7 nucleotides agree with TRBD1. The germline V gene has CDR1 SGDLS and CDR2 YYNGEE. The CDR3 is made up of 14 amino acids. Trimming cost V 0 bases and J 5 bases; bases outside gene matches: 3. The CDR3: CASSVGQGRDTQYF. The DNA for the CDR3 is TGTGCCAGCAGCGTAGGACAGGGACGAGATACGCAGTATTTT.

This clone was counted only a few times. This chain uses TRBV23-1 with TRBJ2-7, with D perhaps TRBD2 (6 bases). TRBV23-1 is annotated as an ORF whose role is uncertain. The germline V and J ends were trimmed by 6 bases and 3 bases, with 15 bases remaining between them. This CDR3 is built from 14 residues. CDR3 bases: TGCGCCAGCAGCCTAGGCACTAGCCTCTACGAGCAGTACTTC. It is translated as CASSLGTSLYEQYF.

The chain links TRBV4-2 to TRBJ2-7; TRBD1 aligns across 10 bases. The CDR3 totals 15 residues. CDR1 LGHNA and CDR2 YNFKEQ come from the germline V gene. Germline trimming cut 0 bases from V and 3 bases from J; bases unmatched to any gene: 2. The chain's CDR3 is CASSQDGTGVYEQYF. Here the CDR3 DNA reads TGTGCCAGCAGCCAAGACGGGACAGGGGTCTACGAGCAGTACTTC.

The chain is built from TRBV30 and TRBJ2-2, with D perhaps matching TRBD2 (6 bases). CDR1 is GTSNPN, CDR2 SVGIG, per germline (reference sequence). This CDR3 has 17 residues. The V gene lost 2 bases and the J gene lost 2 bases, with 18 bases spanning the gap. The CDR3 sequence: CAWSSKPREVNTGELFF. CDR3 DNA: TGTGCCTGGAGTTCAAAACCCAGGGAGGTAAACACCGGGGAGCTGTTTTTT.

The CDR3 loop is CASSSGRGEQFF. The CDR3 DNA reads as TGTGCCAGCAGCTCAGGGCGGGGTGAGCAGTTCTTC. The chain links TRBV28 to TRBJ2-1; D might be TRBD2 (6 bases). Germline CDR1 is MDHEN and CDR2 is SYDVKM. V was pared by 6 bases and J by 9 bases, with 12 bases between. The CDR3 consists of 12 residues. The full variable domain, completed using reference TRBV28 and TRBJ2-1, is DVKVTQSSRYLVKRTGEKVFLECVQDMDHENMFWYRQDPGLGLRLIYFSYDVKMKEKGDIPEGYSVSREKKERFSLILESASTNQTSMYLCASSSGRGEQFFGPGTRLTVL.

Only one count was recorded for this clone. The chain links TRBV7-9 to TRBJ2-3; 7 bases are a match to TRBD1. Germline assignment: CDR1 SEHNR and CDR2 FQNEAQ (reference sequence). V lost 5 bases, J lost 0 bases, and 5 bases stayed unmatched. The CDR3 loop spans 15 amino acids. The CDR3 DNA is TGTGCCAGCAGCCCGGGACAGATCAGCACAGATACGCAGTATTTT. It translates to CASSPGQISTDTQYF.

The rearrangement links TRBV20-1 to TRBJ2-5; TRBD2 might be the D (5 bases). Germline assignment: CDR1 DFQATT and CDR2 SNEGSKA (reference sequence). The CDR3 is 10 residues long. V lost 3 bases and J 8 bases, leaving 7 bases between the germline ends. CDR3 coding DNA: TGCAGTGCTAGTGGAGGTACCCAGTACTTC. Its translation is CSASGGTQYF.

This rearrangement joins TRBV27 to TRBJ2-5, with TRBD2 as a possible D gene (6 bases). The V gene lost 2 bases and the J gene lost 10 bases, with 14 bases spanning the gap. CDR1 is MNHEY and CDR2 is SMNVEV in the germline V gene (reference sequence). CDR3 length: 13 residues. The CDR3 nucleotides are TGTGCCAGCAGTTTAATCCCTAGCGCCAACCAGTACTTC. Translating gives CASSLIPSANQYF.

This clone is a singleton in its sample. Here the CDR3 DNA reads TGTGCCAGTAGTATGGCAGGGACGGTGAATTCACCCCTCCACTTT. Its translation: CASSMAGTVNSPLHF. The chain carries TRBV19 and TRBJ1-6, with D perhaps TRBD1 (5 bases). Germline V lookup: CDR1 LNHDA, CDR2 SQIVND (reference sequence). V dropped 3 bases and J dropped 7 bases, with 13 bases sitting between them. The CDR3 has 15 residues. Variable domain in full (rest from reference TRBV19 and TRBJ1-6): DGGITQSPKYLFRKEGQNVTLSCEQNLNHDAMYWYRQDPGQGLRLIYYSQIVNDFQKGDIAEGYSVSREKKESFPLTVTSAQKNPTAFYLCASSMAGTVNSPLHFGNGTRLTVT.

This clone has only a few counts. This chain links TRBV28 with TRBJ1-5; no firm D call. CDR3 size: 12 residues. V was clipped by 6 bases and J by 3 bases, with 6 bases between them. Germline CDR1 and CDR2: MDHEN and SYDVKM. Here the CDR3 reads CASRSSNQPQHF. The CDR3 DNA follows: TGTGCCAGCAGGAGTTCCAATCAGCCCCAGCATTTT.

The rearrangement uses TRBV2 and TRBJ2-7, with D unresolved. Germline CDR1 reads SNHLY; CDR2 reads FYNNEI. This CDR3 has 12 amino acids. Trimming stripped 8 bases from V and 4 bases from J, with 12 bases between. CDR3 nucleotide sequence: TGTGCCAGCGACCCCTTAACATACGAGCAGTACTTC. It specifies CASDPLTYEQYF.

V is TRBV10-3 and J is TRBJ1-2, with TRBD1 matching 10 bases. Per the germline V gene, CDR1 is ENHRY and CDR2 is SYGVKD. This CDR3 comprises 13 residues. With 11 bases clipped from V and 4 bases from J, the junction kept 7 bases outside the gene matches. CDR3 coding DNA: TGTGCCGCGACAGGGGGCGCCGGCTATGGCTACACCTTC. Translated: CAATGGAGYGYTF.

The sample holds one count of this clone. The chain carries TRBV6-6 and TRBJ1-2; D gene uncertain. Deletions cut 0 bases from V and 5 bases from J, with 13 bases between. CDR1 and CDR2 (germline): MNHNY, SVGAGI (reference sequence). This CDR3 region has 15 residues. The CDR3 spells CASSYSLESAYGYTF. The CDR3, as DNA: TGTGCCAGCAGTTACTCGTTAGAGAGCGCTTATGGCTACACCTTC.

This clone has only a few counts. V usage is TRBV2 and J usage is TRBJ2-7; D uncertain. The germline V gene encodes CDR1 SNHLY and CDR2 FYNNEI. This CDR3 is built from 15 residues. The V gene lost 5 bases and the J gene lost 3 bases, with 17 bases spanning the gap. The CDR3 here is CASSFEVQTDYEQYF. CDR3 nucleotides: TGTGCCAGCAGTTTTGAGGTCCAGACTGACTACGAGCAGTACTTC. Complete variable domain (other parts from reference TRBV2 and TRBJ2-7): EPEVTQTPSHQVTQMGQEVILRCVPISNHLYFYWYRQILGQKVEFLVSFYNNEISEKSEIFDDQFSVERPDGSNFTLKIRSTKLEDSAMYFCASSFEVQTDYEQYFGPGTRLTVT.

The V call is TRBV15, the J call TRBJ2-5; the D is unclear. Per germline, CDR1 LNHNV and CDR2 YYDKDF (reference sequence). Trimming stripped 4 bases from V and 1 base from J, with 13 bases between. This CDR3 has 15 residues. The CDR3 sequence is CATSTSPGPQETQYF. The CDR3 coding sequence is TGTGCCACCAGCACCTCTCCCGGGCCCCAAGAGACCCAGTACTTC. The variable domain in full, completed from reference TRBV15 and TRBJ2-5, reads DAMVIQNPRYQVTQFGKPVTLSCSQTLNHNVMYWYQQKSSQAPKLLFHYYDKDFNNEADTPDNFQSRRPNTSFCFLDIRSPGLGDTAMYLCATSTSPGPQETQYFGPGTRLLVL.

The chain has TRBV21-1 and TRBJ2-5; TRBD2 was called by the table and not checked on the DNA. TRBV21-1 is designated a pseudogene. This CDR3 region has 19 residues. The CDR3 DNA reads as TGTGCCAGCAGCATCACCCGACCTGGAGTAGAGCCCTTTGACGAGACCCAGTACTTC. Protein: CASSITRPGVEPFDETQYF.

This chain joins TRBV28 and TRBJ2-3; D remains ambiguous. This CDR3 has 15 amino acids. Germline V gene lookup returns CDR1 MDHEN and CDR2 SYDVKM. V lost 7 bases and J lost 0, with 14 bases in between. CDR3 sequence reads: CASTLGYISTDTQYF. The CDR3 nucleotides are TGTGCCAGCACCCTAGGGTATATCAGCACAGATACGCAGTATTTT.

The chain combines TRBV6-5 with TRBJ2-3, with 12 bases lining up with TRBD2. CDR3 size: 14 residues. CDR1 is MNHEY and CDR2 is SVGAGI in the germline V gene. With 4 bases clipped from V and 10 bases from J, the junction kept 6 bases outside the gene matches. The DNA of the CDR3 is TGTGCCAGCAGTTCCGCTAGCGGGAGGGCCTCGCAGTATTTT. This translates into CASSSASGRASQYF.

The V gene is TRBV7-2, the J gene TRBJ2-3; the D gene could be TRBD1 or TRBD2 (5 bases each). Germline CDR1 SGHTA, CDR2 FQGNSA. The CDR3 is 17 amino acids. Trimming took 1 base from V and 6 from J, leaving 20 bases between them. The CDR3 coding sequence is TGTGCCAGCAGCTTAGTCGGGACCGATCGTTATTTTGATACGCAGTATTTT. The encoded protein is CASSLVGTDRYFDTQYF.

The V call is TRBV6-5, the J call TRBJ2-7, with 8 bases aligning to TRBD1. This CDR3 region has 15 residues. Germline-derived CDR1 and CDR2 are MNHEY and SVGAGI. V trimming: 1 base; J trimming: 1 base; junction bases outside the gene matches: 3. CDR3 sequence (DNA): TGTGCCAGCAGTTACTTCGGGACAGGTTCCTACGAGCAGTACTTC. It codes for CASSYFGTGSYEQYF.